This T cell receptor beta chain was sequenced for a study of neurological immune-mediated disorders. The CDR3 consists of 14 residues. V was pared by 6 bases and J by 7 bases, with 15 bases between. Per the germline V gene, CDR1 is SEHNR and CDR2 is FQNEAQ (reference sequence). In TCRdb, the 5' RACE reads were re-called with MiXCR into one record per CDR3 protein. This sample has about 70,000 distinct CDR3 sequences; around 4.8% occur once, and the top ten carry 2.2%. This TCR derives from a woman aged 70 to 79 with multiple sclerosis. This chain uses TRBV7-9 with TRBJ1-4; possibly TRBD1 for D (6 bases). Sequences were obtained from PBMCs. The CDR3 region has the DNA TGTGCCAGCAGGACAACAGGGACCGGTGAAAAACTGTTTTTT. Its translation is CASRTTGTGEKLFF. The full variable domain, in which reference TRBV7-9 and TRBJ1-4 provide the parts outside the CDR3, is DTGVSQNPRHKITKRGQNVTFRCDPISEHNRLYWYRQTLGQGPEFLTYFQNEAQLEKSRLLSDRFSAERPKGSFSTLEIQRTEQGDSAMYLCASRTTGTGEKLFFGSGTQLSVL.